One sample yielded the 18 T cell receptor beta chains listed below, sequenced in a study of early stage breast cancer tumors. Here immunoSEQ multiplex PCR was the method, and the copy in TCRdb shows in-frame clones only, minus some. The sample lists tens of thousands of clones, roughly 84% occurring once. Sequencing was performed on blood. The receptor source for this set is a person in their 60s with breast cancer.

This clone showed up just once. This rearrangement joins TRBV6-4 to TRBJ2-7; D gene ambiguous. V gave up 2 bases and J gave up 4 bases, with 18 bases separating them. Germline V gene sequence: CDR1 MRHNA, CDR2 SNTAGT. The CDR3 spans 16 residues. This CDR3 is CASSDGTPIVEYEQYF. CDR3 coding DNA: TGTGCCAGCAGTGACGGAACCCCGATCGTGGAATACGAGCAGTACTTC.

The genes are TRBV9 and TRBJ2-1; 7 bases are shared with TRBD1. Germline CDR1 is SGDLS and CDR2 is YYNGEE. The CDR3 spans 15 residues. V was pared by 0 bases and J by 4 bases, with 4 bases of the junction left unmatched. The CDR3 DNA sequence: TGTGCCAGCAGCGTAGAGGGGGCGTCATACAATGAGCAGTTCTTC. Its protein product is CASSVEGASYNEQFF.

The chain couples TRBV11-2 to TRBJ2-1; D uncertain. There are 11 residues in the CDR3. The germline V gene encodes CDR1 SGHAT and CDR2 FQNNGV. V was pared by 5 bases and J by 10 bases, with 9 bases between. The CDR3 loop is CASSRQDEQFF. CDR3 nucleotides: TGTGCCAGCAGCCGACAAGACGAGCAGTTCTTC.

This chain uses TRBV6-1 with TRBJ2-7; D gene uncertain. There are 15 residues in the CDR3. Trimming removed 0 bases from V and 0 bases from J, with 9 bases in between. Germline V gives CDR1 MNHNS, CDR2 SASEGT. The CDR3 nucleotides are TGTGCCAGCAGTGAAGCGGGATTTAGCTCCTACGAGCAGTACTTC. This codes for CASSEAGFSSYEQYF.

V and J are TRBV5-6 and TRBJ2-2, with TRBD2 identical over 7 bases. Looked up from germline, CDR1 is SGHDT and CDR2 is YYEEEE. With 3 bases clipped from V and 4 bases from J, the junction kept 3 bases outside the gene matches. There are 14 residues in the CDR3. The CDR3 spells CASSWGGITGELFF. CDR3 bases: TGTGCCAGCAGCTGGGGGGGAATCACCGGGGAGCTGTTTTTT.

The V call is TRBV7-9, the J call TRBJ2-7, with D possibly being TRBD2 (7 bases). The CDR3 is 15 amino acids. Per germline, CDR1 SEHNR and CDR2 FQNEAQ (reference sequence). Trimming left V 5 bases short and J 3 bases short, with 17 bases between. The CDR3 bases are TGTGCCAGCAGCCCCTGGGGGGGCGGAAACTACGAGCAGTACTTC. Its protein product is CASSPWGGGNYEQYF.

The CDR3 spells CASRREGMNTEAFF. The CDR3 DNA follows: TGCGCCAGCAGGAGGGAGGGCATGAACACTGAAGCTTTCTTT. This chain joins TRBV4-1 and TRBJ1-1, with D unclear. The CDR3 extends over 14 amino acids. V was shortened by 6 bases and J by 0 bases, with 11 bases between the two germline ends. The germline CDR1 and CDR2 sequences are MGHRA and YSYEKL.

The rearrangement uses TRBV5-8 and TRBJ1-1; 9 positions agree with TRBD1. The germline gives CDR1 SGHTS, CDR2 YDEGEE. The CDR3 sequence is 15 residues long. V was clipped by 4 bases and J by 2 bases; unmatched bases: 6. CDR3 nucleotides: TGTGCCAGCAGCCTCTATACAGGGGGCAACACTGAAGCTTTCTTT. Amino acid sequence: CASSLYTGGNTEAFF.

The V and J genes are TRBV6-1 and TRBJ1-2; D call uncertain. Germline values: CDR1 MNHNS, CDR2 SASEGT. CDR3 length equals 11 residues. The V gene lost 5 bases and the J gene lost 8 bases, with 9 bases spanning the gap. The CDR3 reads CASSYRSGYTF. The CDR3 nucleotides read TGTGCCAGCAGTTATCGGAGCGGCTACACCTTC.

In this sample, this clone turned up a few times. CDR3 sequence reads: CASSLGRMDNEQFF. CDR3 sequence (DNA): TGTGCCAGCAGTTTGGGCAGGATGGACAATGAGCAGTTCTTC. This chain links TRBV27 with TRBJ2-1; D unclear. CDR3 length: 14 residues. CDR1 MNHEY and CDR2 SMNVEV come from the germline V gene (reference sequence). Trimming removed 3 bases from V and 5 bases from J, with 11 bases in between.

The chain has TRBV7-2 and TRBJ2-3, with TRBD2 matching over 10 bases. Germline CDR1 SGHTA, CDR2 FQGNSA. V shed 3 bases and J 5 bases; nucleotides not matched to a gene: 5. The CDR3 is made up of 15 amino acids. CDR3 in amino acids: CASSFLAGAGDTQYF. CDR3 nucleotide sequence: TGTGCCAGCAGCTTTCTAGCGGGGGCGGGAGATACGCAGTATTTT.

DNA of the CDR3: TGTGCCAGCAGCTCGGCCTCCTTGAGAGCGGGGATAGGCACAGATACGCAGTATTTT. It is translated as CASSSASLRAGIGTDTQYF. The rearrangement uses TRBV9 and TRBJ2-3; 7 bases agree with TRBD2. This CDR3 region has 19 residues. Germline loops: CDR1 SGDLS, CDR2 YYNGEE. With 4 bases clipped from V and 1 base from J, the junction kept 18 bases outside the gene matches.

The chain uses TRBV5-1 and TRBJ2-5; 11 bases match TRBD1. The assigned J gene may be wrong: the sequence end matches TRBJ2-7 better. This CDR3 is built from 14 residues. The germline V gene encodes CDR1 SGHRS and CDR2 YFSETQ. CDR3 in DNA: TGCGCCAGCAGCTCCGGGACAGGGGGCTACGAGCAGTACTTC. It is translated as CASSSGTGGYEQYF.

CDR3 protein: CASSFPDRGQISQPQHF. For the CDR3, the DNA is TGTGCCAGCAGCTTCCCGGACAGGGGGCAGATTAGTCAGCCCCAGCATTTT. The V gene is TRBV11-1, the J gene TRBJ1-5; 11 nucleotides agree with TRBD1. Germline trimming cut 3 bases from V and 6 bases from J; bases unmatched to any gene: 10. Germline V gives CDR1 SGHAT, CDR2 FQDESV (reference sequence). The CDR3 covers 17 residues.

The rearrangement joins TRBV5-1 to TRBJ2-2; 10 bases align to TRBD1. The CDR3 loop spans 15 amino acids. Germline lookup yields CDR1 SGHRS and CDR2 YFSETQ. J gave up 10 bases and V 0 bases, and 6 bases lay outside the gene matches. CDR3 residues: CASSLGTGGSEELFF. The DNA for the CDR3 is TGCGCCAGCAGCTTGGGGACAGGGGGGAGTGAGGAGCTGTTTTTT.

The rearrangement joins TRBV25-1 to TRBJ2-7; the D is unclear. The V gene lost 1 base and the J gene lost 1 base, with 14 bases spanning the gap. The CDR3 totals 16 residues. The germline CDR1 and CDR2 sequences are MGHDK and SYGVNS. The DNA for the CDR3 is TGTGCCAGCAGTGAATCGGCAGGTTTGGAGTCCTACGAGCAGTACTTC. This codes for CASSESAGLESYEQYF.

This chain connects TRBV5-1 to TRBJ1-5, with D unresolved. Looked up from germline, CDR1 is SGHRS and CDR2 is YFSETQ. The CDR3 extends over 13 amino acids. Trimming pared 0 bases from V and 5 bases from J, leaving 6 bases between. The chain's CDR3 is CASSLAEDQPQHF. The CDR3 coding sequence is TGCGCCAGCAGCTTGGCCGAAGATCAGCCCCAGCATTTT.

This chain connects TRBV6-5 to TRBJ2-7, with TRBD2 identical over 12 bases. This CDR3 region has 15 residues. J was trimmed by 1 base and V by 6 bases; bases with no gene match: 4. Germline CDR1 is MNHEY and CDR2 is SVGAGI. CDR3 nucleotides: TGTGCCAGCAGCCCTGGGACTAGCGGGTCCTACGAGCAGTACTTC. Translating it yields CASSPGTSGSYEQYF.